The 27 T cell receptor beta chains reported below all come from one sample, sequenced in a study of shared clonotypes between healthy human individuals. Libraries were prepared by immunoSEQ multiplex PCR; TCRdb keeps only in-frame clonotypes and omits some of them. The top ten hold approximately 0.41% of the sample, which has 2 million to 2.5 million clones, around 90% seen once. Specimen: naive CD4+ T cells from PBMCs. Sample subset: CD45RA+ positively selected. The receptors stem from a young man in good health. Some clones in this sample may be carry-over from other donors' samples.

This clone came up once. Distinct nucleotide sequences in the sample also encode this CDR3. This rearrangement joins TRBV20-1 to TRBJ2-3; D not certain. V shed 5 bases and J shed 6 bases, with 9 bases lying between them. This CDR3 has 11 amino acids. The germline V gene encodes CDR1 DFQATT and CDR2 SNEGSKA (reference sequence). The CDR3 region is CSAPLADTQYF. Here the CDR3 DNA reads TGCAGTGCTCCTCTCGCGGATACGCAGTATTTT.

The V gene is TRBV5-8, the J gene TRBJ1-2; perhaps TRBD1 as D (5 bases). The CDR3 covers 13 residues. The germline gives CDR1 SGHTS, CDR2 YDEGEE. V lost 2 bases and J 12 bases, leaving 17 bases between the germline ends. The CDR3 DNA is TGTGCCAGCAGCTTTTACGGAACCACGGGGGACACCTTC. This sequence encodes CASSFYGTTGDTF.

The chain has TRBV10-3 and TRBJ1-4; D is uncertain. This CDR3 is built from 13 residues. Germline V CDR1 and CDR2: ENHRY, SYGVKD. V was trimmed by 6 bases and J by 2 bases, leaving 7 bases between them. The CDR3 DNA follows: TGTGCCATCAGACGGGAGACTAATGAAAAACTGTTTTTT. This codes for CAIRRETNEKLFF.

With respect to this clone: Other nucleotide sequences in the sample specify the same CDR3. The CDR3 loop reads CASSLGGRGYNEQFF. The CDR3 coding sequence is TGCGCCAGCAGCTTAGGGGGGAGAGGGTACAATGAGCAGTTCTTC. The chain uses TRBV5-1 and TRBJ2-1; D may be TRBD1 or TRBD2 (6 bases each). The V end lost 2 bases, the J end lost 4 bases, and 13 bases lay between the germline ends. CDR1 is SGHRS and CDR2 is YFSETQ in the germline V gene. The CDR3 spans 15 residues.

In the case of this clone: Other DNA variants within this sample encode the same CDR3. This rearrangement joins TRBV19 to TRBJ2-7, with 7 bases lining up with TRBD2. CDR3 length: 14 residues. Germline lookup yields CDR1 LNHDA and CDR2 SQIVND (reference sequence). J was trimmed by 2 bases and V by 1 base; bases with no gene match: 2. The CDR3 bases are TGTGCCAGTAGTATAGGGGGGGGTACCTACGAGCAGTACTTC. This translates into CASSIGGGTYEQYF.

V and J are TRBV11-1 and TRBJ1-1; D is unclear. CDR1 and CDR2 (germline): SGHAT, FQDESV (reference sequence). The CDR3 sequence is 14 residues long. Trimming took off 3 bases at V and 1 base at J, with 9 bases between the two ends. DNA of the CDR3: TGTGCCAGCAGCTTCTCGGACGGGAACACTGAAGCTTTCTTT. Its translation: CASSFSDGNTEAFF.

J is TRBJ1-3 and V is TRBV4-2; D gene uncertain. The V gene's germline CDR1 is LGHNA and CDR2 YNFKEQ. Trimming left V 2 bases short and J 0 bases short, with 11 bases between. The CDR3 extends over 16 amino acids. The CDR3 coding sequence is TGTGCCAGCAGCCAACGGACCCCGAGCTCTGGAAACACCATATATTTT. Translation gives CASSQRTPSSGNTIYF.

As to this clone: At the DNA level, this CDR3 is encoded by other sequences in the same sample as well. The V gene is TRBV2, the J gene TRBJ2-3; D uncertain. CDR1 is SNHLY and CDR2 is FYNNEI in the germline V gene. The CDR3 length is 15 residues. The V and J ends lost 4 bases and 0 bases respectively, with 11 bases between them. The CDR3 reads CASSGKAASTDTQYF. The CDR3, as DNA: TGTGCCAGCAGTGGCAAAGCAGCTAGCACAGATACGCAGTATTTT.

The chain carries TRBV6-1 and TRBJ2-3; 12 bases fit TRBD2. CDR3 length: 17 residues. The V segment lost 4 bases and the J segment 0 bases; nucleotides outside the gene matches: 5. Germline V gene lookup returns CDR1 MNHNS and CDR2 SASEGT. The CDR3 bases are TGTGCCAGCAGTGGGCTAGCGGGAGGGCCAAGCACAGATACGCAGTATTTT. Its translation is CASSGLAGGPSTDTQYF.

This clone appeared once. The V call is TRBV4-1, the J call TRBJ2-3; 8 bases line up with TRBD1. V shed 8 bases, J shed 6 bases, and the junction held 4 bases outside the gene matches. This CDR3 comprises 12 residues. CDR1 is MGHRA, CDR2 YSYEKL, per germline. The DNA of the CDR3 is TGCGCCAGCTCCAGGGGGCCCGATACGCAGTATTTT. Its translation is CASSRGPDTQYF.

V is TRBV7-9 and J is TRBJ2-7; TRBD1 is a possible D gene (6 bases). Trimming pared 1 base from V and 3 bases from J, leaving 13 bases between. CDR1 is SEHNR, CDR2 FQNEAQ, per germline (reference sequence). CDR3 length equals 15 residues. The CDR3 DNA reads as TGTGCCAGCAGCTTAGAGGGATTGGGACACTACGAGCAGTACTTC. Its protein product is CASSLEGLGHYEQYF.

A remark on this clone: Other DNA sequences within the sample encode an identical CDR3. The J gene is TRBJ2-7, the V gene TRBV5-1; no reliable D call. Germline V lookup: CDR1 SGHRS, CDR2 YFSETQ. The V and J ends lost 1 base and 0 bases respectively, with 8 bases between them. The CDR3 loop spans 14 amino acids. The CDR3 loop is CASSLRGDSYEQYF. The CDR3 nucleotides are TGCGCCAGCAGCTTGCGAGGAGACTCCTACGAGCAGTACTTC.

The rearrangement joins TRBV15 to TRBJ2-1; D possibly corresponds to TRBD1 (6 bases). Per germline, CDR1 LNHNV and CDR2 YYDKDF (reference sequence). This CDR3 region has 16 residues. The V and J ends lost 3 bases and 10 bases respectively, with 22 bases between them. Here the CDR3 reads CATSSWGRPNDYEQFF. The CDR3 bases are TGTGCCACCAGCAGTTGGGGGCGGCCAAACGACTACGAGCAGTTCTTC.

V gene TRBV29-1 combines with J gene TRBJ2-3, with 7 bases matching TRBD2. CDR1 and CDR2 from the germline V gene are SQVTM and ANQGSEA. This CDR3 region has 15 residues. J was trimmed by 0 bases and V by 6 bases; bases with no gene match: 9. CDR3: CSVASRGGSTDTQYF. The CDR3 DNA reads TGCAGCGTCGCCTCTCGCGGGGGAAGCACAGATACGCAGTATTTT.

The chain links TRBV5-1 to TRBJ1-5; TRBD1 might be the D (6 bases). Germline V CDR1 and CDR2: SGHRS, YFSETQ. This CDR3 contains 14 residues. V shed 2 bases and J shed 7 bases, with 13 bases lying between them. The CDR3 DNA follows: TGCGCCAGCAGCTTTTCTGAGGGGGGACAGCCCCAGCATTTT. Protein: CASSFSEGGQPQHF.

V usage is TRBV7-3 and J usage is TRBJ2-1, with D unclear. The V gene's germline CDR1 is SGHTA and CDR2 FQGTGA. V was clipped by 0 bases and J by 1 base, with 1 base between them. The length of the CDR3 is 13 residues. The CDR3 loop is CASSLTSYNEQFF. The CDR3 DNA sequence: TGTGCCAGCAGCTTAACGTCCTACAATGAGCAGTTCTTC.

This clone was counted between two and nine times. Other DNA sequences in this sample translate to the same CDR3. The rearrangement joins TRBV29-1 to TRBJ2-3; 7 nucleotides agree with TRBD1. The length of the CDR3 is 12 residues. Per the germline V gene, CDR1 is SQVTM and CDR2 is ANQGSEA. J gave up 3 bases and V 4 bases, and 1 base lay outside the gene matches. CDR3: CSVVRGTDTQYF. CDR3 DNA sequence: TGCAGCGTTGTCAGGGGGACAGATACGCAGTATTTT.

The rearrangement uses TRBV7-9 and TRBJ2-1; 11 bases agree with TRBD2. CDR1 SEHNR and CDR2 FQNEAQ come from the germline V gene (reference sequence). J gave up 3 bases and V 6 bases, and 10 bases lay outside the gene matches. The CDR3 spans 17 residues. The chain's CDR3 is CASRLGTSGALYNEQFF. In DNA, the CDR3 is TGTGCCAGCAGACTAGGGACTAGCGGAGCCCTCTACAATGAGCAGTTCTTC.

V gene TRBV7-9 combines with J gene TRBJ2-6; D is unclear. V dropped 4 bases and J dropped 12 bases, with 16 bases sitting between them. From germline, CDR1 is SEHNR and CDR2 FQNEAQ (reference sequence). The CDR3 spans 14 residues. The CDR3 here is CASSSGDVRVVLTF. DNA for the CDR3: TGTGCCAGCAGCTCCGGTGACGTAAGGGTCGTCCTGACTTTC.

The J gene is TRBJ1-1, the V gene TRBV18, with D possibly matching TRBD1 (6 bases). The CDR3 has 13 residues. Germline CDR1 reads KGHSH; CDR2 reads LQKENI. V was trimmed by 3 bases and J by 5 bases, leaving 10 bases between them. The CDR3 loop is CASSPIGQTEAFF. The CDR3 nucleotides read TGTGCCAGCTCACCGATAGGACAGACTGAAGCTTTCTTT.

This chain joins TRBV19 and TRBJ2-7; the match to TRBD2 covers 10 bases. V was clipped by 3 bases and J by 2 bases; unmatched bases: 7. This CDR3 comprises 16 residues. Per germline, CDR1 LNHDA and CDR2 SQIVND (reference sequence). The CDR3 reads CASSIWTSGEAYEQYF. The CDR3 bases are TGTGCCAGTAGTATTTGGACTAGCGGAGAAGCCTACGAGCAGTACTTC.

This rearrangement joins TRBV6-6 to TRBJ2-7, with 8 nucleotides matching TRBD1. The germline gives CDR1 MNHNY, CDR2 SVGAGI (reference sequence). Trimming removed 1 base from V and 0 bases from J; junction bases left unmatched: 5. CDR3 length: 16 amino acids. CDR3 in DNA: TGTGCCAGCAGTTACTGGGCAGGGGGCGGCTCCTACGAGCAGTACTTC. Amino acids: CASSYWAGGGSYEQYF.

V usage is TRBV30 and J usage is TRBJ1-3; D unclear. Trimming removed 3 bases at V and 0 bases at J, with 6 bases between. CDR3 length: 13 residues. Germline CDR1 and CDR2: GTSNPN and SVGIG (reference sequence). For the CDR3, the DNA is TGTGCCTGGAGCTCGAACTCTGGAAACACCATATATTTT. As protein: CAWSSNSGNTIYF.

The gene calls are TRBV27 and TRBJ2-1; D gene uncertain. The CDR3 loop spans 13 amino acids. The V end lost 5 bases, the J end lost 0 bases, and 5 bases lay between the germline ends. CDR1 MNHEY and CDR2 SMNVEV come from the germline V gene (reference sequence). CDR3 amino acids: CASSLNSYNEQFF. The CDR3 coding sequence is TGTGCCAGCAGTCTAAACTCCTACAATGAGCAGTTCTTC.

This rearrangement joins TRBV28 to TRBJ2-7, with D perhaps matching TRBD1 or TRBD2 (5 bases each). Germline lookup yields CDR1 MDHEN and CDR2 SYDVKM. Deletions cut 1 base from V and 2 bases from J, with 12 bases between. There are 15 residues in the CDR3. CDR3 protein: CASSLYRDGAYEQYF. CDR3 in DNA: TGTGCCAGCAGTTTATACCGGGACGGAGCCTACGAGCAGTACTTC.

V is TRBV11-1 and J is TRBJ1-1; no clear D gene. From germline, CDR1 is SGHAT and CDR2 FQDESV (reference sequence). The CDR3 loop spans 14 amino acids. The germline V and J ends were trimmed by 5 bases and 1 base, with 11 bases remaining between them. The CDR3 protein is CASSPHSQNTEAFF. The DNA of the CDR3 is TGTGCCAGCAGCCCCCACAGCCAGAACACTGAAGCTTTCTTT.

The chain uses TRBV29-1 and TRBJ2-7; 9 nucleotides match TRBD1. The germline V gene has CDR1 SQVTM and CDR2 ANQGSEA. The CDR3 has 14 amino acids. Trimming at V came to 7 bases and at J to 7 bases, leaving 14 bases not matched to a gene. CDR3: CSATWGTGKEEQYF. CDR3 DNA: TGCAGCGCCACTTGGGGGACAGGGAAAGAAGAGCAGTACTTC.